This paragraph covers one T cell receptor (beta chain) sequence. These data are taken from a study of cytomegalovirus exposure and HLA in healthy donors. Overall study context: The Caucasian-associated ancestry cluster contained 81% of the roughly 400 genotyped donors.

Healthy donors of bone marrow made up the group. This PCR relied on a set of 60 Vbeta primers and 13 Jbeta primers. Measured with immunoSEQ multiplex PCR; TCRdb has only the in-frame clones, and not every one. The data show 160,000 or so clones, around 80% seen once. This receptor was taken from a male donor in good health and CMV-seronegative. Sample: PBMCs.

This CDR3 reads CASSVAGGTGELFF. The CDR3 DNA is TGTGCCAGCAGCGTAGCCGGGGGGACCGGGGAGCTGTTTTTT. The rearrangement links TRBV9 to TRBJ2-2; 7 positions match TRBD2. The germline V gene encodes CDR1 SGDLS and CDR2 YYNGEE. The CDR3 length is 14 residues. Trimming took 0 bases from V and 5 from J; bases not matched to a gene: 1.